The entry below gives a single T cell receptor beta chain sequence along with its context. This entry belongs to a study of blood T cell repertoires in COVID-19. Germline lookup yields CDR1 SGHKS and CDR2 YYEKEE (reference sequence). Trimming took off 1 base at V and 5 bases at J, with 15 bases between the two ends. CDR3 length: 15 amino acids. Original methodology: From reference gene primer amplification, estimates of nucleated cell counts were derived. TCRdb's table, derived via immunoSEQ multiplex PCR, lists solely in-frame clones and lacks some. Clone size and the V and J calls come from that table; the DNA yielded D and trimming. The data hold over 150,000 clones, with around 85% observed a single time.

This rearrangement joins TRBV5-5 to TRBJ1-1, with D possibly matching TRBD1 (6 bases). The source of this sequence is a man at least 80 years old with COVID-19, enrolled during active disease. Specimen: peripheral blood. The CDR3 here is CASSLLQGSWTEAFF. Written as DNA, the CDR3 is TGTGCCAGCAGCTTGTTACAGGGCAGTTGGACTGAAGCTTTCTTT.